These 2 T cell receptor beta chains originate from one sample sequenced in a study of control samples from healthy donors and cancer patients. Sequenced by immunoSEQ multiplex PCR; TCRdb stores in-frame clones only, minus some. Among 82,000 or so clones listed, just under 95% were seen once. The sample was blood. Receptors originate from a woman between 18 and 29 years old in good health.

The J gene is TRBJ1-1, the V gene TRBV5-4, with 7 bases identical to TRBD1. The CDR3 runs to 14 residues. V trimming: 0 bases; J trimming: 5 bases; junction bases outside the gene matches: 4. Germline V CDR1 and CDR2: SGHNT, YYREEE (reference sequence). CDR3 in amino acids: CASSLGRGSTEAFF. DNA of the CDR3: TGTGCCAGCAGCTTGGGCAGGGGGAGTACTGAAGCTTTCTTT.

V is TRBV19 and J is TRBJ1-2; 8 nucleotides agree with TRBD1. The CDR3 runs 16 residues. J gave up 0 bases and V 7 bases, and 10 bases lay outside the gene matches. The germline V gene encodes CDR1 LNHDA and CDR2 SQIVND (reference sequence). CDR3 sequence: CASMGVLDRANYGYTF. CDR3 nucleotides: TGTGCCAGTATGGGGGTCCTGGACAGGGCTAACTATGGCTACACCTTC. The entire variable domain, with the rest obtained from reference TRBV19 and TRBJ1-2, is as follows: DGGITQSPKYLFRKEGQNVTLSCEQNLNHDAMYWYRQDPGQGLRLIYYSQIVNDFQKGDIAEGYSVSREKKESFPLTVTSAQKNPTAFYLCASMGVLDRANYGYTFGSGTRLTVV.